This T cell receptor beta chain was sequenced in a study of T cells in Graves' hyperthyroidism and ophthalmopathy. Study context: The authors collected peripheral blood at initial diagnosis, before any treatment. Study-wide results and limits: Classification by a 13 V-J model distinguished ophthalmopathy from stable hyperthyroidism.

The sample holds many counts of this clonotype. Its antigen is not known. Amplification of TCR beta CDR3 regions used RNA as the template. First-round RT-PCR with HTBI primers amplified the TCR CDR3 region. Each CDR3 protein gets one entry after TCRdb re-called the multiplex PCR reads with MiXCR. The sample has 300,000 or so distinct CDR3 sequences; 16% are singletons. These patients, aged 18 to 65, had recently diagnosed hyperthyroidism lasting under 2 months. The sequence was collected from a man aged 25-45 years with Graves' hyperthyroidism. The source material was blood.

The CDR3 DNA is TGTGCCAGCAGTGCGTTTTACTACGAGCAGTACTTC. Its translation is CASSAFYYEQYF. The genes are TRBV6-1 and TRBJ2-7, with no clear D. The CDR3 consists of 12 residues. With 4 bases removed from V and 3 bases from J, the gap between germline ends came to 7 bases. Germline-derived CDR1 and CDR2 are MNHNS and SASEGT.